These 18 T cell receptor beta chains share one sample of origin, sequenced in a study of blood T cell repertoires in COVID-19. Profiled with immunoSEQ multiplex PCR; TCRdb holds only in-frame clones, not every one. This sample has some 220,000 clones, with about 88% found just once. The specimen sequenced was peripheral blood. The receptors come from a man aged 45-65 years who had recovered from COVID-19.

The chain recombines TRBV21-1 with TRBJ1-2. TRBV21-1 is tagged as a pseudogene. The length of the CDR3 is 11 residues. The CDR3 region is CASKRVVGYTF. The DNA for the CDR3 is TGTGCCAGCAAACGGGTTGTGGGCTACACCTTC.

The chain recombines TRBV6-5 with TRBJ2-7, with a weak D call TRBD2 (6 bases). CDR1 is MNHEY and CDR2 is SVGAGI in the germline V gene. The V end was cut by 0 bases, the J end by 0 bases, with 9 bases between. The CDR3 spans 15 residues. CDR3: CASSYSAGTSYEQYF. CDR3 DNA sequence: TGTGCCAGCAGTTACTCTGCGGGAACCTCCTACGAGCAGTACTTC.

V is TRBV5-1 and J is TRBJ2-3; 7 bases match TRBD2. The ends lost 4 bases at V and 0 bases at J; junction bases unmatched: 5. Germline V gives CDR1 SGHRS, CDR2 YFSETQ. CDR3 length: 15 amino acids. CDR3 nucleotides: TGCGCCAGCAGCGCGAGCGGGATGAGCACAGATACGCAGTATTTT. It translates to CASSASGMSTDTQYF.

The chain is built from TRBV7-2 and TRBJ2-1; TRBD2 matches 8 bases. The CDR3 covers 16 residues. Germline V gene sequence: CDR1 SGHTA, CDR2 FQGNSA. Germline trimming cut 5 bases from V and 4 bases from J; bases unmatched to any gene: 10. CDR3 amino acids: CASSAYGRAGYNEQFF. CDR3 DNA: TGTGCCAGCAGCGCCTACGGGAGGGCGGGGTACAATGAGCAGTTCTTC.

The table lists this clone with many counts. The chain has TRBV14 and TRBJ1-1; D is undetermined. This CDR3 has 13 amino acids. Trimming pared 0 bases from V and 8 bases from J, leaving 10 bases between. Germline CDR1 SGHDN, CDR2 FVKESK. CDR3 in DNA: TGTGCCAGCAGCCAAGAGAGAGAATCGGAAGCTTTCTTT. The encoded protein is CASSQERESEAFF. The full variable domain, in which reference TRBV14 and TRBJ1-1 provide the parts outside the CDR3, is EAGVTQFPSHSVIEKGQTVTLRCDPISGHDNLYWYRRVMGKEIKFLLHFVKESKQDESGMPNNRFLAERTGGTYSTLKVQPAELEDSGVYFCASSQERESEAFFGQGTRLTVV.

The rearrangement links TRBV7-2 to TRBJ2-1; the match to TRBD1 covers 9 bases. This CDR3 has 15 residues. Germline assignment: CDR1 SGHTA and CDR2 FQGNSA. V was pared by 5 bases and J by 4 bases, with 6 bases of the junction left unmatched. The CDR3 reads CASSRDRGSYNEQFF. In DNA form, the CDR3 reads TGTGCCAGCAGCCGCGACAGGGGGTCTTACAATGAGCAGTTCTTC.

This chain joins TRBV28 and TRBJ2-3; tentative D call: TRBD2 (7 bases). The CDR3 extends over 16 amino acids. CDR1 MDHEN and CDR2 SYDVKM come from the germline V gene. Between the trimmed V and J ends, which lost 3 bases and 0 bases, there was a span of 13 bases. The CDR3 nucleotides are TGTGCCAGCAGTTTCGGGGGGACATATAGCACAGATACGCAGTATTTT. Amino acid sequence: CASSFGGTYSTDTQYF.

CDR3 nucleotides: TGTGCCAGCAGTCCCCCGGTCGGACTAGCGGGACTGAAAGATACGCAGTATTTT. Its translation: CASSPPVGLAGLKDTQYF. J is TRBJ2-3 and V is TRBV27; 12 nucleotides line up with TRBD2. The CDR3 extends over 18 amino acids. V lost 5 bases to trimming and J lost 5 bases; unmatched junction nucleotides: 14. Germline V gene sequence: CDR1 MNHEY, CDR2 SMNVEV (reference sequence).

The CDR3 nucleotides are TGTGCCAGCAGCCAAGATGGGGGACAGGGGTATTCACCCCTCCACTTT. Translating it yields CASSQDGGQGYSPLHF. V gene TRBV3-1 (or the pseudogene TRBV3-2) combines with J gene TRBJ1-6; 10 bases align to TRBD1. The CDR3 is made up of 16 amino acids. The ends lost 0 bases at V and 8 bases at J; junction bases unmatched: 4. Germline CDR1 reads LGHDT; CDR2 reads YNNKEL (reference sequence).

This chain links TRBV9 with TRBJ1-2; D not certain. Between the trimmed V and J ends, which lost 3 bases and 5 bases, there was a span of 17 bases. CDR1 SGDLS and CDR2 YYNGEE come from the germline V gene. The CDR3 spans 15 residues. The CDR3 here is CASSASGQPLYGYTF. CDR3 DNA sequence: TGTGCCAGCAGCGCCAGCGGGCAGCCACTATATGGCTACACCTTC.

The CDR3 DNA follows: TGTGCCAGCTCAACGGGACAGGGACAAGAGACCCAGTACTTC. Protein product: CASSTGQGQETQYF. V is TRBV18 and J is TRBJ2-5; 9 bases map to TRBD1. The germline V gene has CDR1 KGHSH and CDR2 LQKENI. The trim removed 5 bases at V and 2 bases at J, leaving 3 bases unmatched. The CDR3 has 14 residues.

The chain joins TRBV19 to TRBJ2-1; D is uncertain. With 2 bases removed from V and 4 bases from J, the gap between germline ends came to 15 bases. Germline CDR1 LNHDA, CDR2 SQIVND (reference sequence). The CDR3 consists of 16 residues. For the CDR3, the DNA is TGTGCCAGTAGTATATTATTCGCTGTCGGGTACAATGAGCAGTTCTTC. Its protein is CASSILFAVGYNEQFF.

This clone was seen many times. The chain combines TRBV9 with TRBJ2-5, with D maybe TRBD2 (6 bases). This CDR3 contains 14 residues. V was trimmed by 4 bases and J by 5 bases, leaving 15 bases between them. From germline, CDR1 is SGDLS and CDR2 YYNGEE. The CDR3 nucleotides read TGTGCCAGCAGCCCCCCAGGGCGGGATGAGACCCAGTACTTC. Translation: CASSPPGRDETQYF.

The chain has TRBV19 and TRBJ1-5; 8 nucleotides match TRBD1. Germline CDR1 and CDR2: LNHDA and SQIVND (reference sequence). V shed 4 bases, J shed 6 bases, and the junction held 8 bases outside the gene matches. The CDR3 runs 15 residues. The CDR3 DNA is TGTGCCAGTAGTACCGGACAGGGTCTGATTCAGCCCCAGCATTTT. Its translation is CASSTGQGLIQPQHF.

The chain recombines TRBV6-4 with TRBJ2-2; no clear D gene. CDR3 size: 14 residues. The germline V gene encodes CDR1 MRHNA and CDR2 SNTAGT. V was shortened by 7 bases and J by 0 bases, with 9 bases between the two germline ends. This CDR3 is CASKAQTNTGELFF. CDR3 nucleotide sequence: TGTGCCAGCAAGGCACAGACGAACACCGGGGAGCTGTTTTTT.

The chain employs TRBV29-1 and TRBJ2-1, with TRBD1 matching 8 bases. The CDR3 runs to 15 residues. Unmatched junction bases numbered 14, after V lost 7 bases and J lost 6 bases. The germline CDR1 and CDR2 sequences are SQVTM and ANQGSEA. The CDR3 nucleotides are TGCAGCGCTATGACAGGGGCGCATACTGGCAATGAGCAGTTCTTC. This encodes CSAMTGAHTGNEQFF.

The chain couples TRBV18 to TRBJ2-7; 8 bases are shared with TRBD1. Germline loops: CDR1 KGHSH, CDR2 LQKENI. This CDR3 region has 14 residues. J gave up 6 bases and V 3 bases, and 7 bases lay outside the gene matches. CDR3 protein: CASSPGQEGGEQYF. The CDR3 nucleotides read TGTGCCAGCTCACCGGGACAGGAGGGGGGCGAGCAGTACTTC. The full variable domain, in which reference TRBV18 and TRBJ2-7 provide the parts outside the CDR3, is NAGVMQNPRHLVRRRGQEARLRCSPMKGHSHVYWYRQLPEEGLKFMVYLQKENIIDESGMPKERFSAEFPKEGPSILRIQQVVRGDSAAYFCASSPGQEGGEQYFGPGTRLTVT.

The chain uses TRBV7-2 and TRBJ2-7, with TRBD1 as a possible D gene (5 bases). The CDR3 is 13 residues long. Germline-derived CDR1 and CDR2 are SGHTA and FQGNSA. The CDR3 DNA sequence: TGTGCGACCAGGGCACAGGATTTGTACGAGCAGTACTTC. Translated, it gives CATRAQDLYEQYF.